This T cell receptor (beta chain) is drawn from a study of post-analysis software for immune sequencing data (dated by TCRdb to 2013 to 2016). Regarding the research as a whole: The recorded disease courses included relapsing-remitting, secondary progressive and progressive-relapsing multiple sclerosis, and some patients had no subtype annotation. A subset of samples was prepared in parallel using single-end sample barcoding, then pooled and co-amplified after Illumina adapter ligation. The multiple sclerosis patient repertoires were compared with about a dozen previously published healthy control repertoires from donors aged about 6 to 26 years.

To demonstrate the VDJtools post-analysis software, TCR beta repertoires were profiled from the peripheral blood of more than 10 young patients with multiple sclerosis. The multiple sclerosis patients were children and adolescents ranging in age from roughly 6 to 15 years. The method behind the library was PCR. This sample was sequenced with an Illumina HiSeq 2500. To reduce PCR and sequencing biases, unique molecular identifiers were built into the TCR beta cDNA libraries. Roughly 0.5 million cDNA molecules were obtained per 1 to 10 million input T cells, so each molecule approximated one T cell. The patient libraries were prepared and sequenced with the same protocol used for the earlier healthy control dataset. Within a given batch, samples were prepared together, multiplexed and sequenced on the same HiSeq lane. The original pipeline was this. MIGEC handled the raw barcoded reads, throwing out single-read molecular identifier groups before consensus assembly and CDR3 extraction. Clonotype tables were post-analysed with VDJtools, normalizing diversity by down-sampling all datasets to the smallest sample size. To correct batch-related cross-sample contamination, repertoire overlap clustering matched CDR3 amino acid sequences but not nucleotide sequences. TCRdb itself trimmed the public reads at Q25 with fastp, ran MiXCR and retained productive beta chains. Rows merge per CDR3 protein into single entries with the most common DNA and genes. TCRdb, rather than the study authors, made the V and J calls. The sample has around 700,000 distinct CDR3 sequences on record, 59% of them singletons. The top ten hold 11% of the sample.

As concerns this clonotype: Its cognate antigen has yet to be identified. The record has no base qualities; no much larger clone is one base away.

The junction shows trimming of 5 bases on V and 3 bases on J, plus 14 bases between the germline ends. The CDR3 covers 15 residues, taking in both the cysteine and the phenylalanine. Of the read, only the CDR3 DNA is kept; its 45 bases are in frame from base 1. CDR1 is given as MNHEY and CDR2 as SVGEGT, both from the germline V gene. Study-wide findings and limitations: The multiple sclerosis patient group was slightly younger than the control group. Normalized Chao1 diversity was significantly lower in multiple sclerosis patients than controls, suggesting substantial peripheral T-cell clonal expansion. Direct clustering with F measure revealed strong co-clustering of samples prepared in the same batch, which led to a batch-effect correction. Patients showed significantly higher frequencies than controls for several TRBV segments, among them TRBV5-6, TRBV5-1 and TRBV20-1.

The chain is encoded by TRBV6-2 or TRBV6-3 joined to TRBJ2-1; the best D guess is TRBD2, with 6 bases matching. This TCR was recovered from a girl aged 2 to 9 with multiple sclerosis. The sample consisted of blood. The CDR3: CASSLPGLSYNEQFF. The nucleotide sequence reads as follows: TGTGCCAGCAGTCTCCCGGGACTCAGCTACAATGAGCAGTTCTTC.